This entry features one T cell receptor beta chain sequence. This entry is derived from a study of blood T cells in healthy people across ages. The authors ran a second PCR of about 7 to 12 cycles using a sample-barcoded 5' primer and a J-beta primer mix. From the 5' RACE reads, TCRdb called clonotypes with MiXCR, one entry per CDR3 protein. Among about 1.8 million distinct CDR3 sequences listed, roughly 50% were seen once. The study isolated at least 6 million PBMCs from each sample. The amount of total RNA extracted per sample was at least 5.5 micrograms. The CDR3 loop spans 17 amino acids. Germline CDR1 is MNHEY and CDR2 is SVGAGI. The V and J ends lost 0 bases and 0 bases respectively, with 15 bases between them.

The sequencing sample was made of blood. The chain links TRBV6-5 to TRBJ2-7, with no clear D. This receptor was identified in a woman in her forties in good health. The CDR3 bases are TGTGCCAGCAGTTACTCCCTCACCATAAAGAACTCCTACGAGCAGTACTTC. Protein product: CASSYSLTIKNSYEQYF.